Included here is one T cell receptor beta chain sequence, with context. Its antigen remains unknown. These data come from a study of T cell responses to AZD1222 COVID-19 vaccine. Study-level points and caveats: Seropositive status at baseline applied to only a handful of AZD1222 recipients. Females made up more of the donors, who were largely white British, and clonal diversity may have come out too low.

The CDR3 covers 15 residues. From germline, CDR1 is MNHEY and CDR2 SVGEGT. Trimming removed 7 bases from V and 5 bases from J; junction bases left unmatched: 7. Using immunoSEQ multiplex PCR, the repertoire was profiled, and TCRdb retains in-frame clones only, with some absent. The sample records around 140,000 clones, 88% being singletons. The chain joins TRBV6-2 or TRBV6-3 to TRBJ1-6; TRBD1 agrees at 8 bases. Sequencing used peripheral blood, obtained 28 days after the second dose of the MenACWY control vaccine. The receptor was derived from an adult who received the MenACWY meningococcal vaccine as a control. The CDR3 DNA follows: TGTGCCAGCAACCCGGGACAGGCGAATAATTCACCCCTCCACTTT. It yields the protein CASNPGQANNSPLHF.